The source of this T cell receptor (beta chain) is a study of blood T cell repertoires in COVID-19. Study as a whole: Researchers got acute and convalescent COVID-19 samples from the United States, Italy and Spain. PBMCs, B-cell-depleted T cells, or T cells provided the cDNA or gDNA that made up the material.

In the source study's methods: Reference gene primers were amplified, and this amplification served to estimate nucleated cell counts. Generated by immunoSEQ multiplex PCR, the TCRdb table keeps only in-frame clones and is missing some. For V, J and clone size, that table is used; D and trimming come from the DNA. The data show about 150,000 clones, around 82% seen once. CDR3 length: 15 residues. Trimming pared 5 bases from V and 0 bases from J, leaving 16 bases between. The germline V gene has CDR1 SQVTM and CDR2 ANQGSEA. The sequence derives from a woman in her forties or fifties with acute or convalescent COVID-19. V and J are TRBV29-1 and TRBJ1-2; D is possibly TRBD1 (5 bases). Material: peripheral blood. This chain's CDR3 is CSVRGSVTSNYGYTF. CDR3 nucleotide sequence: TGCAGCGTTAGGGGTAGTGTAACCTCTAACTATGGCTACACCTTC.